These 9 T cell receptor beta chains originate from one sample sequenced in a study of blood T cell repertoires in COVID-19. Data came from immunoSEQ multiplex PCR; TCRdb stores just in-frame clones and leaves some out. The repertoire holds around 140,000 clones, with approximately 88% as singletons. Sequencing was carried out using peripheral blood. Every receptor here comes from a man between 60 and 75 years old with active or convalescent COVID-19.

The V call is TRBV5-1, the J call TRBJ2-1; 13 positions match TRBD2. Trimming removed 0 bases from V and 6 bases from J; junction bases left unmatched: 12. CDR3 length: 19 residues. Germline values: CDR1 SGHRS, CDR2 YFSETQ. The CDR3 nucleotides are TGCGCCAGCAGCTTGGCCGGGGGGACTAGCGGGACAGCTCGCAATGAGCAGTTCTTC. The encoded protein is CASSLAGGTSGTARNEQFF. Full variable domain (remainder filled in from reference TRBV5-1 and TRBJ2-1): KAGVTQTPRYLIKTRGQQVTLSCSPISGHRSVSWYQQTPGQGLQFLFEYFSETQRNKGNFPGRFSGRQFSNSRSEMNVSTLELGDSALYLCASSLAGGTSGTARNEQFFGPGTRLTVL.

This chain joins TRBV5-1 and TRBJ2-1; the D gene is possibly TRBD2 (7 bases). The V end was cut by 1 base, the J end by 1 base, with 15 bases between. The CDR3 runs 17 residues. The germline V gene encodes CDR1 SGHRS and CDR2 YFSETQ. Here the CDR3 DNA reads TGCGCCAGCAGCTTGATCGGGGGGCGAAGATCCTACAATGAGCAGTTCTTC. It codes for CASSLIGGRRSYNEQFF.

The chain employs TRBV4-2 and TRBJ2-7; 8 nucleotides line up with TRBD2. The ends lost 0 bases at V and 4 bases at J; junction bases unmatched: 5. Germline loops: CDR1 LGHNA, CDR2 YNFKEQ. The CDR3 has 15 amino acids. CDR3 sequence reads: CASSQDDTSGYEQYF. The CDR3 DNA reads as TGTGCCAGCAGCCAAGATGACACTAGCGGTTACGAGCAGTACTTC.

V gene TRBV27 combines with J gene TRBJ1-3; weak D call: TRBD1 (5 bases). The CDR3 loop spans 13 amino acids. The germline V and J ends were trimmed by 6 bases and 2 bases, with 8 bases remaining between them. The germline V gene encodes CDR1 MNHEY and CDR2 SMNVEV (reference sequence). CDR3 amino acids: CASRGGTGNTIYF. CDR3 bases: TGTGCCAGCAGGGGGGGGACTGGAAACACCATATATTTT.

In its sample, this clone was seen once. This rearrangement joins TRBV30 to TRBJ2-5; possibly TRBD2 for D (5 bases). The CDR3 consists of 12 residues. Trimming shortened V by 6 bases and J by 5 bases, and 13 bases separated the two germline ends. Germline CDR1 and CDR2: GTSNPN and SVGIG (reference sequence). The CDR3 loop reads CACRRGSETQYF. DNA of the CDR3: TGTGCCTGTAGACGAGGGTCTGAGACCCAGTACTTC. Supplemented by reference TRBV30 and TRBJ2-5, the full variable domain reads SQTIHQWPATLVQPVGSPLSLECTVEGTSNPNLYWYRQAAGRGLQLLFYSVGIGQISSEVPQNLSASRPQDRQFILSSKKLLLSDSGFYLCACRRGSETQYFGPGTRLLVL.

The chain employs TRBV6-5 and TRBJ1-2, with 11 bases fitting TRBD1. CDR3 length: 15 amino acids. J was trimmed by 6 bases and V by 6 bases; bases with no gene match: 9. From germline, CDR1 is MNHEY and CDR2 SVGAGI. The CDR3 DNA reads as TGTGCCAGCAGGGCGGGGACAGGGGGGCAAGATGGCTACACCTTC. It yields the protein CASRAGTGGQDGYTF.

This rearrangement joins TRBV5-1 to TRBJ1-2; D remains unclear. Deletions cut 0 bases from V and 7 bases from J, with 7 bases between. This CDR3 is 12 amino acids long. Germline values: CDR1 SGHRS, CDR2 YFSETQ. The chain's CDR3 is CASSLASGGYTF. CDR3 nucleotide sequence: TGCGCCAGCAGCTTGGCCTCGGGTGGCTACACCTTC.

This chain joins TRBV6-1 and TRBJ2-2; 12 bases align to TRBD2. Germline assignment: CDR1 MNHNS and CDR2 SASEGT. The V and J ends lost 1 base and 5 bases, in that order; junction bases with no gene match: 5. The CDR3 spans 17 residues. CDR3 DNA sequence: TGTGCCAGCAGTGAAGGAAGACTAGCGGGAGTTACCGGGGAGCTGTTTTTT. Protein sequence: CASSEGRLAGVTGELFF.

The table lists this clone with a count of one. CDR3 residues: CASSQSSVQETQYF. CDR3 nucleotide sequence: TGTGCCAGCAGCCAATCGTCAGTCCAAGAGACCCAGTACTTC. The chain links TRBV16 to TRBJ2-5; D is unresolved. The V end was cut by 0 bases, the J end by 1 base, with 6 bases between. The CDR3 is 14 amino acids. CDR1 KGHSY and CDR2 FQNENV come from the germline V gene.